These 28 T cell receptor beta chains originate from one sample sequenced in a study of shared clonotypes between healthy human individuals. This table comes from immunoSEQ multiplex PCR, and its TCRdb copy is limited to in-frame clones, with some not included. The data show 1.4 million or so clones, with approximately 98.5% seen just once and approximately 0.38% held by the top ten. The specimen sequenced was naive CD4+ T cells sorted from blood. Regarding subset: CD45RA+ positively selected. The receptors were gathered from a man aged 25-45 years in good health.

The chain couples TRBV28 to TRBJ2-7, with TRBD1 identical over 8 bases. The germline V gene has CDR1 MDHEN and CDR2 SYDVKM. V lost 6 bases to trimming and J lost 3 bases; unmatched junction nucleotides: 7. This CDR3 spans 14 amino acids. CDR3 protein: CASRRTGSGYEQYF. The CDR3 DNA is TGTGCCAGCAGGAGGACAGGGTCCGGCTACGAGCAGTACTTC.

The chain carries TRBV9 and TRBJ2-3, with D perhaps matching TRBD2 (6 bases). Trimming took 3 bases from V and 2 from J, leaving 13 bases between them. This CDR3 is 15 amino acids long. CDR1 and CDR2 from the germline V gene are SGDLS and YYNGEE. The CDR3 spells CASSANSGATDTQYF. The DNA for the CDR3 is TGTGCCAGCAGCGCAAATAGCGGAGCCACAGATACGCAGTATTTT.

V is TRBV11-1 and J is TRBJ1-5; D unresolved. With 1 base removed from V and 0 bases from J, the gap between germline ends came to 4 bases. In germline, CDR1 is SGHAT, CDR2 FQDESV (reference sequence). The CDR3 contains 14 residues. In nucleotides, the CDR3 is TGTGCCAGCAGCTTAGGGGATAGCAATCAGCCCCAGCATTTT. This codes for CASSLGDSNQPQHF.

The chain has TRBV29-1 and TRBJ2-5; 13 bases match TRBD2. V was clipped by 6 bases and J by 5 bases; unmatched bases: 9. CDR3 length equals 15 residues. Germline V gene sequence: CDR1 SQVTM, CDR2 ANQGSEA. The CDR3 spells CSVRRTSGSFETQYF. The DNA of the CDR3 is TGCAGCGTAAGACGGACTAGCGGGAGTTTTGAGACCCAGTACTTC.

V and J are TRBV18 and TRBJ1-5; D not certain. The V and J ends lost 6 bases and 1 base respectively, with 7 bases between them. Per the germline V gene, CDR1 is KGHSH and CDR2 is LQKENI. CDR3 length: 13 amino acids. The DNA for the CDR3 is TGTGCCAGCTCGAGTCAGAGCAATCAGCCCCAGCATTTT. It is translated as CASSSQSNQPQHF.

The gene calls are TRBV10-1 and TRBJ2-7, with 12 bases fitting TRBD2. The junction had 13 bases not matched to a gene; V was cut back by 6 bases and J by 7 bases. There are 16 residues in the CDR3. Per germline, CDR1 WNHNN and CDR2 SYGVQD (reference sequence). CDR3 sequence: CASSRTSGMRTGEQYF. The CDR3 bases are TGCGCCAGCAGCAGGACTAGCGGGATGAGGACGGGTGAGCAGTACTTC.

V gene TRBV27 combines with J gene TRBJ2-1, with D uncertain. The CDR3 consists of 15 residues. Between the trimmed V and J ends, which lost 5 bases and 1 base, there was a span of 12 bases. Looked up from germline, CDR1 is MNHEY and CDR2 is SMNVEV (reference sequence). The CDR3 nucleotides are TGTGCCAGCAGTCCAATTATCTTGTCCTACAATGAGCAGTTCTTC. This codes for CASSPIILSYNEQFF.

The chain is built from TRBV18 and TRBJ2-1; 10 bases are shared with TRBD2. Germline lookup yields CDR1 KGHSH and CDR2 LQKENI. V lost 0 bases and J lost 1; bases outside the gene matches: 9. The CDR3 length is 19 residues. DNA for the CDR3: TGTGCCAGCTCACCACCGCGAACTAGCGGGACTCGATCCTACAATGAGCAGTTCTTC. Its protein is CASSPPRTSGTRSYNEQFF.

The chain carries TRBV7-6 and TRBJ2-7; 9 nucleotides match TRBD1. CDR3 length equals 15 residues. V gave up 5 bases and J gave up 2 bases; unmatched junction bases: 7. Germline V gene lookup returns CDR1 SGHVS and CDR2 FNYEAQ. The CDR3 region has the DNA TGTGCCAGCAGCCGGTCCCGGGACAGGGCCTACGAGCAGTACTTC. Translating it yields CASSRSRDRAYEQYF.

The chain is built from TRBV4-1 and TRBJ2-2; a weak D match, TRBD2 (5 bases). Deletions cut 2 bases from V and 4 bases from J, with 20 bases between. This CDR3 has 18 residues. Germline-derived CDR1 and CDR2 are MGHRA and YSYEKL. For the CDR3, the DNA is TGCGCCAGCAGCCAACGCCTCGTGACCCCCAGCGGCACCGGGGAGCTGTTTTTT. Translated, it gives CASSQRLVTPSGTGELFF.

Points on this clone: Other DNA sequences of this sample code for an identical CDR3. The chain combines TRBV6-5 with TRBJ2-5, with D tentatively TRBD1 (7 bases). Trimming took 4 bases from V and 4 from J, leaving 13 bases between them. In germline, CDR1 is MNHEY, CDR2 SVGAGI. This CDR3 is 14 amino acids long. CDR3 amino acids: CASSSQGGGETQYF. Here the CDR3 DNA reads TGTGCCAGCAGTTCCCAGGGGGGAGGAGAGACCCAGTACTTC.

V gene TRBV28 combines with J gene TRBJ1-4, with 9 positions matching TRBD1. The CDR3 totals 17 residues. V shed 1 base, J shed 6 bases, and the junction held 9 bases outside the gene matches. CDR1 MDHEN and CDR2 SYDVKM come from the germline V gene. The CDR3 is CASSLFLRDRVDEKLFF. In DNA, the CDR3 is TGTGCCAGCAGTTTATTCTTGAGGGACAGGGTCGATGAAAAACTGTTTTTT.

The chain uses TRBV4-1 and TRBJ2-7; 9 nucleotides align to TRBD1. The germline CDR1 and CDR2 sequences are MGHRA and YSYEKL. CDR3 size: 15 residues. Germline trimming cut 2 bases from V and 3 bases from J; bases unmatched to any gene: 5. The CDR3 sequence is CASSQLGQGLYEQYF. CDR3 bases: TGCGCCAGCAGCCAACTGGGACAGGGACTCTACGAGCAGTACTTC.

The CDR3: CASSLTSGRAGELFF. The CDR3 DNA reads as TGTGCCAGCAGCTTGACTAGCGGGAGGGCCGGGGAGCTGTTTTTT. The genes are TRBV7-8 and TRBJ2-2; 14 bases agree with TRBD2. J gave up 6 bases and V 3 bases, and 0 bases lay outside the gene matches. Germline CDR1 is SGHVS and CDR2 is FQNEAQ. The CDR3 has 15 residues.

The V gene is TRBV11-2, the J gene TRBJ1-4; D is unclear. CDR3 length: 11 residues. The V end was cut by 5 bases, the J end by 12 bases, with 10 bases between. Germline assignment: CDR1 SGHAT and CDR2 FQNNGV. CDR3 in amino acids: CASSRLPELFF. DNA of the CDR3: TGTGCCAGCAGCAGGCTTCCAGAACTGTTTTTT.

The CDR3 spells CASSPRDRVLNEQFF. The CDR3 DNA sequence: TGTGCCAGCTCACCCCGGGACAGGGTATTAAATGAGCAGTTCTTC. V usage is TRBV18 and J usage is TRBJ2-1; 9 nucleotides align to TRBD1. The CDR3 totals 15 residues. V was pared by 3 bases and J by 7 bases, with 7 bases of the junction left unmatched. Germline CDR1 is KGHSH and CDR2 is LQKENI.

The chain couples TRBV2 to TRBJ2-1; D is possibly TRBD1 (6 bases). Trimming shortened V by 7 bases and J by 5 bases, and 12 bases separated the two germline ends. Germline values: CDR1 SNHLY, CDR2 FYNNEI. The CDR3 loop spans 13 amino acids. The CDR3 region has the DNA TGTGCCAGCACACGACAGGAGAACAATGAGCAGTTCTTC. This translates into CASTRQENNEQFF.

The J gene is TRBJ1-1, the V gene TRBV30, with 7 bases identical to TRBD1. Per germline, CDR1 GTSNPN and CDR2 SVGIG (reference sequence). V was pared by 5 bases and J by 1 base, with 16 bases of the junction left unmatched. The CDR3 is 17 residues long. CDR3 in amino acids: CAWSPGAGRGPNTEAFF. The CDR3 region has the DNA TGTGCCTGGTCCCCAGGCGCAGGGAGGGGGCCGAACACTGAAGCTTTCTTT.

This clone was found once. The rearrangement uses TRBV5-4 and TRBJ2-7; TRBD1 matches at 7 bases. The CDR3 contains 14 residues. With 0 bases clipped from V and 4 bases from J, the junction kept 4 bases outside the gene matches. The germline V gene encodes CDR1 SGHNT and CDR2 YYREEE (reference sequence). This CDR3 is CASSLEGQLYEQYF. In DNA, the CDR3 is TGTGCCAGCAGCTTGGAGGGACAGTTATACGAGCAGTACTTC. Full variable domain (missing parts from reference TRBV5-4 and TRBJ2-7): ETGVTQSPTHLIKTRGQQVTLRCSSQSGHNTVSWYQQALGQGPQFIFQYYREEENGRGNFPPRFSGLQFPNYSSELNVNALELDDSALYLCASSLEGQLYEQYFGPGTRLTVT.

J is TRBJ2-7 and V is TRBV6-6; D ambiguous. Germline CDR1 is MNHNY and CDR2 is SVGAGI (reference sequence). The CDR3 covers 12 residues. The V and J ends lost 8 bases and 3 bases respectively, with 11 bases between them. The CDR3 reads CASGSKYYEQYF. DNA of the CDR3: TGTGCCAGCGGGTCCAAGTACTACGAGCAGTACTTC.

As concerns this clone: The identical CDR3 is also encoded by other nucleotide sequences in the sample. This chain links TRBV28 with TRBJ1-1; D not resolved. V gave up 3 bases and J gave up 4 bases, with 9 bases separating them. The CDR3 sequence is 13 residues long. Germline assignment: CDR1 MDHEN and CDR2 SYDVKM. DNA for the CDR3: TGTGCCAGCAGTTTTTCTGGTACCACTGAAGCTTTCTTT. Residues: CASSFSGTTEAFF.

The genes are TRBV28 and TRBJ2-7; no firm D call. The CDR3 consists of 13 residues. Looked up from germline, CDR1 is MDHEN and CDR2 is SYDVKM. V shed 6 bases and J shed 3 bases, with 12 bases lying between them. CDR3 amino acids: CASSPDGYYEQYF. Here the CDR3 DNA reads TGTGCCAGCAGCCCTGACGGCTACTACGAGCAGTACTTC.

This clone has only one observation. The CDR3 here is CASSISTDTQYF. The CDR3 DNA sequence: TGTGCCAGCTCAATCAGCACAGATACGCAGTATTTT. The gene calls are TRBV18 and TRBJ2-3, with D unclear. The germline CDR1 and CDR2 sequences are KGHSH and LQKENI. Trimming shortened V by 5 bases and J by 0 bases, and 3 bases separated the two germline ends. This CDR3 has 12 amino acids.

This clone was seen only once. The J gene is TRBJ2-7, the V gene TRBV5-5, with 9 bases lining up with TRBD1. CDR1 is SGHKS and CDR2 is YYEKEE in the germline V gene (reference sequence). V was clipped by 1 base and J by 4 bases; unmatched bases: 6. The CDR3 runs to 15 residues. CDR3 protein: CASSLNRGQPYEQYF. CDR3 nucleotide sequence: TGTGCCAGCAGCTTGAACAGGGGGCAACCGTACGAGCAGTACTTC.

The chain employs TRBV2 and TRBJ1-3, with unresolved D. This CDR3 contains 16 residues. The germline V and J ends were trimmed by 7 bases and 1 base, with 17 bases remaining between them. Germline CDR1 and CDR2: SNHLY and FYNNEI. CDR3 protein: CASNPYDWESGNTIYF. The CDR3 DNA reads TGTGCCAGCAATCCATACGACTGGGAATCTGGAAACACCATATATTTT.

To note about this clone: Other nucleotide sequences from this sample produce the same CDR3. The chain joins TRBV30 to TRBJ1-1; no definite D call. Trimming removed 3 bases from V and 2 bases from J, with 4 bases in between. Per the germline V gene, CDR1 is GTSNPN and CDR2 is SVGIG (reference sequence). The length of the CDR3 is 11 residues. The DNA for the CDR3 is TGTGCCTGGAGCCGAAACACTGAAGCTTTCTTT. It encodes CAWSRNTEAFF.

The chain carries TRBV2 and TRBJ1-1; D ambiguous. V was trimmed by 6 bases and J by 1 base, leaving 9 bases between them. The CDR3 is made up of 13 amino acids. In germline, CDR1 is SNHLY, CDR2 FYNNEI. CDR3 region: CASSSYGNTEAFF. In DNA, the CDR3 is TGTGCCAGCAGCTCATACGGGAACACTGAAGCTTTCTTT.

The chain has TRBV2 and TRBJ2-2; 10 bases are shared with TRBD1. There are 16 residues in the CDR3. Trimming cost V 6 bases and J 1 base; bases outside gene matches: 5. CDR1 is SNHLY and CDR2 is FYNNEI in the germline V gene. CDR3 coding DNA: TGTGCCAGCAGCCGTGGACAGGGGGAGAACACCGGGGAGCTGTTTTTT. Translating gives CASSRGQGENTGELFF. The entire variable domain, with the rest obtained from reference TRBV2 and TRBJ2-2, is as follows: EPEVTQTPSHQVTQMGQEVILRCVPISNHLYFYWYRQILGQKVEFLVSFYNNEISEKSEIFDDQFSVERPDGSNFTLKIRSTKLEDSAMYFCASSRGQGENTGELFFGEGSRLTVL.